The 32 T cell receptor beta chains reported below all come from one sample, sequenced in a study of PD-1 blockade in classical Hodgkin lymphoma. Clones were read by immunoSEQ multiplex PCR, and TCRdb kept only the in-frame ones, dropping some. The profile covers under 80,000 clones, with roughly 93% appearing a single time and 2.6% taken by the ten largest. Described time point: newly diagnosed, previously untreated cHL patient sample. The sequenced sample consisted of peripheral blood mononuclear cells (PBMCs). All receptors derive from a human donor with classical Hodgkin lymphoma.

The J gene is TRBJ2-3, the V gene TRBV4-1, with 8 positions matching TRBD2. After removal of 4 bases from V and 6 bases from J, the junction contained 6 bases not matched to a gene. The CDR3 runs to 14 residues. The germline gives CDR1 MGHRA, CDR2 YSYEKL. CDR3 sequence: CASSPGTRSDTQYF. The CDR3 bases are TGCGCCAGCAGCCCCGGGACTAGAAGTGATACGCAGTATTTT.

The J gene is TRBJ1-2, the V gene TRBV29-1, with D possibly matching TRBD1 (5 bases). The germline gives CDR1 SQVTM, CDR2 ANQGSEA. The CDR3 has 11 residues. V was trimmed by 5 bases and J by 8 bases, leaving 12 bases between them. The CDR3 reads CSVIGTKGYTF. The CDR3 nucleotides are TGCAGCGTTATTGGGACCAAAGGCTACACCTTC.

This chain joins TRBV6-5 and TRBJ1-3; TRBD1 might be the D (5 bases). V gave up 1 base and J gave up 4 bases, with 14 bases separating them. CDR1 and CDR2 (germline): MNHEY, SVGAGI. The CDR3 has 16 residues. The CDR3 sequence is CASSYYPDSTGNTIYF. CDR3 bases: TGTGCCAGCAGTTACTATCCCGACAGTACCGGAAACACCATATATTTT.

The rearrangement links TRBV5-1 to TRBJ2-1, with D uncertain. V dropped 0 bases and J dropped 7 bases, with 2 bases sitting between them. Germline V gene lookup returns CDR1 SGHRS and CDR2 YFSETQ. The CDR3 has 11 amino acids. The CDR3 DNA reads TGCGCCAGCAGCTTGGGAAATGAGCAGTTCTTC. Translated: CASSLGNEQFF.

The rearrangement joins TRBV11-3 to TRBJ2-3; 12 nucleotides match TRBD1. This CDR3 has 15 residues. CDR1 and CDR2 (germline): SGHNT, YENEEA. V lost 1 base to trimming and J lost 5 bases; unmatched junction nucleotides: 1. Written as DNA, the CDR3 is TGTGCCAGCAGCTTAGGGGACAGGGGGCAAGATACGCAGTATTTT. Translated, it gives CASSLGDRGQDTQYF.

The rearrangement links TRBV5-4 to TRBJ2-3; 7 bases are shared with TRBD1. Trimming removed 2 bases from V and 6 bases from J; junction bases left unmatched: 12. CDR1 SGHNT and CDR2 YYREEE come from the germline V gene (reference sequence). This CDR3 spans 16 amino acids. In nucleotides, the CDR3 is TGTGCCAGCAGCTTTAGGGGGCCGAGACCCACTGATACGCAGTATTTT. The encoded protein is CASSFRGPRPTDTQYF.

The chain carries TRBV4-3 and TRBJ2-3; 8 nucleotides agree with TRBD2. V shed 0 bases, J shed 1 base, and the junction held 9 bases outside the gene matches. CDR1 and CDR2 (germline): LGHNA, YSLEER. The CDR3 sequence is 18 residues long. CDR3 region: CASSQDSVPTSGTDTQYF. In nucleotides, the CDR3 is TGCGCCAGCAGCCAAGACTCCGTCCCGACTAGCGGCACAGATACGCAGTATTTT.

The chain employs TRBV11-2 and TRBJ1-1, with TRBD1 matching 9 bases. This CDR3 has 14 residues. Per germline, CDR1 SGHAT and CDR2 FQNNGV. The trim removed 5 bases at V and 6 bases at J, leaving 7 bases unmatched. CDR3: CASSHRDREAEAFF. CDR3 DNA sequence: TGTGCCAGCAGCCACCGGGACAGGGAGGCTGAAGCTTTCTTT.

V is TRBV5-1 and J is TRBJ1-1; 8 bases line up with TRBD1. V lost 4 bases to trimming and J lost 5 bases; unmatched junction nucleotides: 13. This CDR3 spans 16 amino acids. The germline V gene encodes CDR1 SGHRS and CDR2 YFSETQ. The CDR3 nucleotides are TGCGCCAGCAGCCCGGACCTTGGACAGGGTAGGACTGAAGCTTTCTTT. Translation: CASSPDLGQGRTEAFF.

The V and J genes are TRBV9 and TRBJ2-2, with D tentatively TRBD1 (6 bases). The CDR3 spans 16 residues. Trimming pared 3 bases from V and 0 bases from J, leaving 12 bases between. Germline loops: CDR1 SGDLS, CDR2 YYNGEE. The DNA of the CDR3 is TGTGCCAGCAGCGCCCGGGGACATGCGAACACCGGGGAGCTGTTTTTT. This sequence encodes CASSARGHANTGELFF. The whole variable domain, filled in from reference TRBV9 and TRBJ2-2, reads DSGVTQTPKHLITATGQRVTLRCSPRSGDLSVYWYQQSLDQGLQFLIQYYNGEERAKGNILERFSAQQFPDLHSELNLSSLELGDSALYFCASSARGHANTGELFFGEGSRLTVL.

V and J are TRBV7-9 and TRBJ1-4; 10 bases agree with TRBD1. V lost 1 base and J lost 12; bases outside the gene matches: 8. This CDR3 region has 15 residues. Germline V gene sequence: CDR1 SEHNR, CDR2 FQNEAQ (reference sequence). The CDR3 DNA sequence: TGTGCCAGCAGCTTAGGGGGACAGGGGCCAGAGGAACTGTTTTTT. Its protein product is CASSLGGQGPEELFF.

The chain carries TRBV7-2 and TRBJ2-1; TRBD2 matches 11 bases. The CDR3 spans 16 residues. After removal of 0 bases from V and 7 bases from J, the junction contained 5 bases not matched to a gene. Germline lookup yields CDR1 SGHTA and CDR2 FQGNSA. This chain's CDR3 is CASSLALLAGGNEQFF. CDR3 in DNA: TGTGCCAGCAGCTTAGCGCTTCTAGCGGGAGGAAATGAGCAGTTCTTC.

The CDR3 here is CASSPSGRGTGELFF. The DNA for the CDR3 is TGTGCCAGCAGCCCTAGCGGGAGAGGCACCGGGGAGCTGTTTTTT. This sequence joins TRBV7-2 and TRBJ2-2; 10 nucleotides match TRBD2. Looked up from germline, CDR1 is SGHTA and CDR2 is FQGNSA. Losses at the gene ends were 5 bases for V and 4 bases for J; bases not matched to a gene: 4. The length of the CDR3 is 15 residues. The full variable domain, rest sourced from reference TRBV7-2 and TRBJ2-2, is GAGVSQSPSNKVTEKGKDVELRCDPISGHTALYWYRQSLGQGLEFLIYFQGNSAPDKSGLPSDRFSAERTGGSVSTLTIQRTQQEDSAVYLCASSPSGRGTGELFFGEGSRLTVL.

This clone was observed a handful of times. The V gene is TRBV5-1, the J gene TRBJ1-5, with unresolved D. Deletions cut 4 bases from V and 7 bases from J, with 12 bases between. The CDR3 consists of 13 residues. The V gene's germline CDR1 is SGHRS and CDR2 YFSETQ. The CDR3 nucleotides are TGCGCCAGCAGCCCCGAGGGAACCCAGCCCCAGCATTTT. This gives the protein CASSPEGTQPQHF.

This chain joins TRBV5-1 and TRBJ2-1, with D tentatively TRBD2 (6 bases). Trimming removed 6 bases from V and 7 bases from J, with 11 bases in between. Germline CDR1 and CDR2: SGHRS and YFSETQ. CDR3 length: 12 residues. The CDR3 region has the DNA TGCGCCAGCACCTCTGGGGGGAATGAGCAGTTCTTC. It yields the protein CASTSGGNEQFF.

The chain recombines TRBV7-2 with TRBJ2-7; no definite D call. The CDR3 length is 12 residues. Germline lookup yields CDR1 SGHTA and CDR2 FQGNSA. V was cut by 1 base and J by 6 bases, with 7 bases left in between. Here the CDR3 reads CASSLVLSEQYF. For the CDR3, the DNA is TGTGCCAGCAGCTTAGTTCTCTCCGAGCAGTACTTC.

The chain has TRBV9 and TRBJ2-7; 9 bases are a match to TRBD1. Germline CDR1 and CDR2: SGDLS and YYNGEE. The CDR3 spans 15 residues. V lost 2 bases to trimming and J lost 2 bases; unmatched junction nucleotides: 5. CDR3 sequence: CASSVSTGGAYEQYF. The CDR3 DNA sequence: TGTGCCAGCAGCGTTTCGACAGGGGGGGCCTACGAGCAGTACTTC.

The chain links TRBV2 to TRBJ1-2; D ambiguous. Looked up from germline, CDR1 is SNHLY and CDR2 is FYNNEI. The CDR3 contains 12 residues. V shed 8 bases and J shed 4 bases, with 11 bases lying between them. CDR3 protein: CASQRSIYGYTF. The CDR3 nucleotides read TGTGCCAGCCAAAGGTCCATCTATGGCTACACCTTC.

The CDR3 reads CASKSPYVSITGELFF. The CDR3 DNA is TGTGCCAGCAAGTCCCCCTATGTATCTATAACCGGGGAGCTGTTTTTT. V usage is TRBV5-8 and J usage is TRBJ2-2; the D is unclear. From germline, CDR1 is SGHTS and CDR2 YDEGEE. The germline V and J ends were trimmed by 6 bases and 5 bases, with 20 bases remaining between them. The CDR3 has 16 residues.

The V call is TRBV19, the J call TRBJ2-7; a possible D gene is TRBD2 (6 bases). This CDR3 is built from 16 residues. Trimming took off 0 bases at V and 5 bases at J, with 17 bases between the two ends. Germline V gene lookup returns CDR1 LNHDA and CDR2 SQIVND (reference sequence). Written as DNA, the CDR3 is TGTGCCAGTAGTATAGATGTACCGGGAGAGGATCACGAGCAGTACTTC. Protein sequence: CASSIDVPGEDHEQYF.

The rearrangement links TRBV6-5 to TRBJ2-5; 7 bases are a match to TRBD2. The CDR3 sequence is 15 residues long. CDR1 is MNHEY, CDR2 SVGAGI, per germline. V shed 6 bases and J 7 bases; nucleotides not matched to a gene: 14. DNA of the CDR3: TGTGCCAGCAGCTCAAACCCGCGACTAGCCGGGACCCAGTACTTC. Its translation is CASSSNPRLAGTQYF.

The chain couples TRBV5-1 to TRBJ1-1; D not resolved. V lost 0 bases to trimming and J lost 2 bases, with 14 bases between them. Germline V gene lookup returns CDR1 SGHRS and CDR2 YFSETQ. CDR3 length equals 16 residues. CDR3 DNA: TGCGCCAGCAGCTTGGGCCCCCCCCCGGGTAACACTGAAGCTTTCTTT. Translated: CASSLGPPPGNTEAFF. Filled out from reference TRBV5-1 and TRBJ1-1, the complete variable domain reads KAGVTQTPRYLIKTRGQQVTLSCSPISGHRSVSWYQQTPGQGLQFLFEYFSETQRNKGNFPGRFSGRQFSNSRSEMNVSTLELGDSALYLCASSLGPPPGNTEAFFGQGTRLTVV.

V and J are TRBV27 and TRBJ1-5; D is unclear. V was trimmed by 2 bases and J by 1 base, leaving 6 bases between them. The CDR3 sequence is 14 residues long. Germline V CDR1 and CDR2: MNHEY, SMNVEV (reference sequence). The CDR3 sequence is CASSLRGSNQPQHF. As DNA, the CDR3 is TGTGCCAGCAGTTTAAGAGGGAGCAATCAGCCCCAGCATTTT.

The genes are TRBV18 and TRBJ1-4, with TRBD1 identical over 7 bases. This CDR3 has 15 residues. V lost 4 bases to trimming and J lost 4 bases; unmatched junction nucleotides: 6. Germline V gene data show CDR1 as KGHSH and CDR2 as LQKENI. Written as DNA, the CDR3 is TGTGCCAGCTCACGTTCAGGGGGGAATAATGAAAAACTGTTTTTT. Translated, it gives CASSRSGGNNEKLFF.

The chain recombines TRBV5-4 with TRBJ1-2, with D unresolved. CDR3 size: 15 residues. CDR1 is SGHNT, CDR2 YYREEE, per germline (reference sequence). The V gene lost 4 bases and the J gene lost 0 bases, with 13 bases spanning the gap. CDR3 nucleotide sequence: TGTGCCAGCAGCCCGAACGCCCCAGCTAACTATGGCTACACCTTC. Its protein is CASSPNAPANYGYTF. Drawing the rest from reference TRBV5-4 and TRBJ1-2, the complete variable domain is ETGVTQSPTHLIKTRGQQVTLRCSSQSGHNTVSWYQQALGQGPQFIFQYYREEENGRGNFPPRFSGLQFPNYSSELNVNALELDDSALYLCASSPNAPANYGYTFGSGTRLTVV.

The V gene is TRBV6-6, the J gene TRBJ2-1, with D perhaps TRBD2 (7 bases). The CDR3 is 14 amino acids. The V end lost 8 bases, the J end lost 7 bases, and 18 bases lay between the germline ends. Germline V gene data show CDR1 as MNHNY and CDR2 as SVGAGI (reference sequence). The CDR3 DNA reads TGTGCCAGCGATAACGGGGGGCCGCGGAATGAGCAGTTCTTC. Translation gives CASDNGGPRNEQFF.

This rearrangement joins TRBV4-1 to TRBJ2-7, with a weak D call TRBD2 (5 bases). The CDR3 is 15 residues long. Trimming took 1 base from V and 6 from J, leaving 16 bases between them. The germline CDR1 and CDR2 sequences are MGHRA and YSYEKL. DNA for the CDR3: TGCGCCAGCAGCCAAGTCAGGTCGAGGGTGGGCGAGCAGTACTTC. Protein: CASSQVRSRVGEQYF.

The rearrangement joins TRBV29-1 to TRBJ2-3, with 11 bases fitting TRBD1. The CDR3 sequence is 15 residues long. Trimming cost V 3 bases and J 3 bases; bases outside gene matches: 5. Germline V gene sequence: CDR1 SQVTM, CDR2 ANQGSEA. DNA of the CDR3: TGCAGCGTTGATGTGGACAGGGGGCTGACAGATACGCAGTATTTT. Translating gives CSVDVDRGLTDTQYF.

This CDR3 is CASSRGATSTDTQYF. In DNA, the CDR3 is TGTGCCAGTAGTCGGGGGGCTACTAGCACAGATACGCAGTATTTT. The genes are TRBV19 and TRBJ2-3, with D possibly TRBD2 on 7 matching bases. Germline V gene sequence: CDR1 LNHDA, CDR2 SQIVND (reference sequence). This CDR3 has 15 amino acids. Trimming removed 5 bases from V and 0 bases from J, with 12 bases in between.

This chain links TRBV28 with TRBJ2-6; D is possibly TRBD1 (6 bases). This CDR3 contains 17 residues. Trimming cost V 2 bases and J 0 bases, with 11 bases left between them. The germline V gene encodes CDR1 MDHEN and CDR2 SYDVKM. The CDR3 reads CASSLGRGYSGANVLTF. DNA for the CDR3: TGTGCCAGCAGTTTAGGCAGGGGCTACTCTGGGGCCAACGTCCTGACTTTC.

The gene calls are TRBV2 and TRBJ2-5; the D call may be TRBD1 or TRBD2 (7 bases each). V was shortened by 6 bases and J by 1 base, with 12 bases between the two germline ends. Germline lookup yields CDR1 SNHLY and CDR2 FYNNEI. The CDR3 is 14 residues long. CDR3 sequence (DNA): TGTGCCAGCAGCCAGGGGGGGGGCCAAGAGACCCAGTACTTC. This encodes CASSQGGGQETQYF.

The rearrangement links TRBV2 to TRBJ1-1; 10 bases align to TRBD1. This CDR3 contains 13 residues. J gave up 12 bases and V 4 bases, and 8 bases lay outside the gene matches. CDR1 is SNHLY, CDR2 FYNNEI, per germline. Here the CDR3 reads CASSGGTGEQTFF. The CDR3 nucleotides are TGTGCCAGCAGTGGTGGGACAGGGGAGCAAACTTTCTTT.